The text below deals with one T cell receptor beta chain. What it binds is unknown. Preparing the TCRbeta library involved the use of unique molecular identifiers. TCRdb recomputed calls from the PCR reads with MiXCR, one row per CDR3 protein. Of roughly 490,000 distinct CDR3 sequences listed, roughly 11% are singletons. The data were obtained in a study of T-cell reconstitution after alpha-beta-depleted transplantation in children. This CDR3 has 15 residues. V lost 0 bases and J lost 4, with 10 bases in between. Per germline, CDR1 KGHSH and CDR2 LQKENI. Overall study findings and caveats: T-cell counts and diversity at one year following transplant were attributed mainly to newly produced T cells. Two months or so post-transplant, alpha-beta T cells reportedly derived from several hundred expanded graft clones.

The V call is TRBV18, the J call TRBJ2-1; the D gene is possibly TRBD1 (6 bases). The receptor was derived from a female patient aged 2-15 years who had a stem cell transplant for aplastic anemia, so the T cells may come from the graft donor. The specimen comprised PBMCs, mostly from graft donor cells, sampled 180 days after TCRalphabeta/CD19-depleted stem cell transplant. The CDR3 is CASSPPGHTYNEQFF. The CDR3 nucleotides read TGTGCCAGCTCACCACCGGGACACACTTACAATGAGCAGTTCTTC.